This T cell receptor beta chain comes out of a study of blood T cell repertoires in COVID-19. Study as a whole: The origin of the acute and convalescent COVID-19 samples was the United States, Italy and Spain.

In the study's own analysis: It was from reference gene primer amplification that nucleated cell counts were estimated. The repertoire was sequenced with immunoSEQ multiplex PCR; TCRdb's copy has only in-frame clones and lacks some. V and J calls and clone size follow that table, whereas D and trimming were derived from the DNA. Among more than 65,000 clones listed, more than 75% were seen once. The CDR3 totals 14 residues. With 3 bases removed from V and 3 bases from J, the gap between germline ends came to 12 bases. Germline lookup yields CDR1 KGHSH and CDR2 LQKENI. The chain is built from TRBV18 and TRBJ2-7, with D possibly being TRBD1 (6 bases). The sample taken for sequencing was peripheral blood. This sequence was found in a woman between 55 and 75 years old with acute or convalescent COVID-19. The CDR3 nucleotides are TGTGCCAGCTCACCCGTCGCAGGGGTCTACGAGCAGTACTTC. This codes for CASSPVAGVYEQYF.